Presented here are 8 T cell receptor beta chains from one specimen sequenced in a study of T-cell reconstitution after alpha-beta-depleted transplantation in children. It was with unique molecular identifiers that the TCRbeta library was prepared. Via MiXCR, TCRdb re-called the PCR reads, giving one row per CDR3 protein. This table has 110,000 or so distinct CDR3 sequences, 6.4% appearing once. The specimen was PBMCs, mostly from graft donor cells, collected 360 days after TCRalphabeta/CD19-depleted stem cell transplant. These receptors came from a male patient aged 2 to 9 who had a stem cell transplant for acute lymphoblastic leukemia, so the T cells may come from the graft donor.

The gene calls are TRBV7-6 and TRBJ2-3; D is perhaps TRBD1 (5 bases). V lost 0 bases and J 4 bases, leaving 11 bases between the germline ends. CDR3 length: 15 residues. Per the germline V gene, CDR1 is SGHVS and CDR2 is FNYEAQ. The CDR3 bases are TGTGCCAGCAGCTTAGCGGGCAGGGTCGCAGATACGCAGTATTTT. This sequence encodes CASSLAGRVADTQYF.

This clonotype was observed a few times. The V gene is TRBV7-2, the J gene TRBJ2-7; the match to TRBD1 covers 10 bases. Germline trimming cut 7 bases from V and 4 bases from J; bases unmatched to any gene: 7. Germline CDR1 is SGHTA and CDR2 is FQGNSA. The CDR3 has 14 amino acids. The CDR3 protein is CASKPGQGIYEQYF. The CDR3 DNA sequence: TGTGCCAGCAAACCGGGACAGGGGATTTACGAGCAGTACTTC.

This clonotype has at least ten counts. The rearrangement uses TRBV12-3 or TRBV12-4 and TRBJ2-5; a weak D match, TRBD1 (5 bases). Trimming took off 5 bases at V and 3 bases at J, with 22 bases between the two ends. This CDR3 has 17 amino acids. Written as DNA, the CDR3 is TGTGCCAGCAGTCCCCGGAAGGGGATTAGGGCCGAAGAGACCCAGTACTTC. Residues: CASSPRKGIRAEETQYF.

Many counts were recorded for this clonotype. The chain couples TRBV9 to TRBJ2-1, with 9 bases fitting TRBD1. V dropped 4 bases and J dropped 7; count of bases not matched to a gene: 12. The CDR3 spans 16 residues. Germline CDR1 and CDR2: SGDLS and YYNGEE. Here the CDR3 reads CASSKGTGMAFNEQFF. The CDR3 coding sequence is TGTGCCAGCAGCAAAGGGACAGGGATGGCCTTTAATGAGCAGTTCTTC.

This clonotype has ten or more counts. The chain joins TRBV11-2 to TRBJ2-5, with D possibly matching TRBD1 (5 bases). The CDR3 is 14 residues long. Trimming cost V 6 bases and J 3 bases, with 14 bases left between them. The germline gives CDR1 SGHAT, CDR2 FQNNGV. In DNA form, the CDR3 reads TGTGCCAGCAGTACCGGGCAGGGCAAAGAGACCCAGTACTTC. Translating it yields CASSTGQGKETQYF.

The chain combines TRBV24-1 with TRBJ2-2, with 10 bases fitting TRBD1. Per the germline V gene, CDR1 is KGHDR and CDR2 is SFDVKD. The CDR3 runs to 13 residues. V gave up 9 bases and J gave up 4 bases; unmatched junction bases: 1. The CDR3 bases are TGTGCCACCCGGGACAGGGGCACCGGGGAGCTGTTTTTT. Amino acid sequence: CATRDRGTGELFF.

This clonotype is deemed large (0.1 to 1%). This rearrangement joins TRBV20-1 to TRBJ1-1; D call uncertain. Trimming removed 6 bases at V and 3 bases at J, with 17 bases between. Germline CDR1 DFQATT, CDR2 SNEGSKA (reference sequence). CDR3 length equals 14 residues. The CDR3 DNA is TGCAGTGCGCCGAGCAACGGGTGGCACACTGAAGCTTTCTTT. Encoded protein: CSAPSNGWHTEAFF.

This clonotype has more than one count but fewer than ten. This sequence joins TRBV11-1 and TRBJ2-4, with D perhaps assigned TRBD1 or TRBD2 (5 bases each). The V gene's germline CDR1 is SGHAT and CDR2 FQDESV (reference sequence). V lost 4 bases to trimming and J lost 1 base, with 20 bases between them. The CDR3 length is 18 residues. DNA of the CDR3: TGTGCCAGCAGCTCCCCCTTTAGGGACGGCGCGGCCAAAAACATTCAGTACTTC. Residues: CASSSPFRDGAAKNIQYF. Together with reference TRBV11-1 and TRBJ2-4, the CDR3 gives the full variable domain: EAEVAQSPRYKITEKSQAVAFWCDPISGHATLYWYRQILGQGPELLVQFQDESVVDDSQLPKDRFSAERLKGVDSTLKIQPAELGDSAMYLCASSSPFRDGAAKNIQYFGAGTRLSVL.